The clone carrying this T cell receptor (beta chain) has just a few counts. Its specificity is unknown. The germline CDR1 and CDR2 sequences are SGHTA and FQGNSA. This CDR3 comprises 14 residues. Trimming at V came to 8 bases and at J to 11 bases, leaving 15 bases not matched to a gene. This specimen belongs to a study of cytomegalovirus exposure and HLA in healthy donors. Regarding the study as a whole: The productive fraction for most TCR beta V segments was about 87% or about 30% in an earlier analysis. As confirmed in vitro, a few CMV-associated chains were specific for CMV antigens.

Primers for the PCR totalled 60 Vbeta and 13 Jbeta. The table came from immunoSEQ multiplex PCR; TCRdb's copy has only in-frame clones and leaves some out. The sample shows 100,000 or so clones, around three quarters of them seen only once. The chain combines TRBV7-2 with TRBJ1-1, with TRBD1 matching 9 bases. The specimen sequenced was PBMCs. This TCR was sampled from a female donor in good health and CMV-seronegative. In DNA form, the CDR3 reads TGTGCCAGCGGCGGCAACAGGGGGCGTCCCGAGGCTTTCTTT. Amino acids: CASGGNRGRPEAFF. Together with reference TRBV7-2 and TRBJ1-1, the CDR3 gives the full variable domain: GAGVSQSPSNKVTEKGKDVELRCDPISGHTALYWYRQSLGQGLEFLIYFQGNSAPDKSGLPSDRFSAERTGGSVSTLTIQRTQQEDSAVYLCASGGNRGRPEAFFGQGTRLTVV.